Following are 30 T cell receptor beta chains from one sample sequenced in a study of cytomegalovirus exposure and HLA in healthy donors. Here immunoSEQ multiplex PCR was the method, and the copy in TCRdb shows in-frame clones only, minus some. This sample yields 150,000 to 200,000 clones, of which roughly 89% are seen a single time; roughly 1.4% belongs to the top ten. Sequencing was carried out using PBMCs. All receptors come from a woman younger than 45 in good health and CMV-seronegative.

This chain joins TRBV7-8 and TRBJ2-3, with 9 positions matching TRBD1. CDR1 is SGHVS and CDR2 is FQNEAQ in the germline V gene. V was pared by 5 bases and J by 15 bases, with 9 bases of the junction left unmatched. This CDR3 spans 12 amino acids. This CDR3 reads CASSADRGLEYF. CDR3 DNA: TGTGCCAGCAGCGCTGACAGGGGGTTAGAATATTTT.

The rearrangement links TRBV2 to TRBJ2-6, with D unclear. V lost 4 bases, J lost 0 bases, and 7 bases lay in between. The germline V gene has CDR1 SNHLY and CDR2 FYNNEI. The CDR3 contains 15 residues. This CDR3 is CASSGLASGANVLTF. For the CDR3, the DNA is TGTGCCAGCAGTGGATTGGCCTCTGGGGCCAACGTCCTGACTTTC.

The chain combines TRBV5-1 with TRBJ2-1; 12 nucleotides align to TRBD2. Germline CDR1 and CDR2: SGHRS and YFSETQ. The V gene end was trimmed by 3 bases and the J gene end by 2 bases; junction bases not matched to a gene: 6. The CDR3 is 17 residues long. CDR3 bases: TGCGCCAGCAGCTCGGTCCTAGCGGGGGGGCCCTACAATGAGCAGTTCTTC. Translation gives CASSSVLAGGPYNEQFF.

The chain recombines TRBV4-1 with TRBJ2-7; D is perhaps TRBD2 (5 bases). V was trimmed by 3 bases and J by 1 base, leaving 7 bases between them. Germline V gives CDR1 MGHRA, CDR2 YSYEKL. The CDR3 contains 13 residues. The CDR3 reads CASSQGVSYEQYF. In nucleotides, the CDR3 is TGCGCCAGCAGCCAGGGAGTTTCCTACGAGCAGTACTTC.

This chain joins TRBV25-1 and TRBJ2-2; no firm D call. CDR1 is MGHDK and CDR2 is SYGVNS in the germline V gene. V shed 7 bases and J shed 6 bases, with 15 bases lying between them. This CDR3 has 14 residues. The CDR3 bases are TGTGCCAGCAAAGCCCTAGGCACGGCCGGGGAGCTGTTTTTT. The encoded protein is CASKALGTAGELFF.

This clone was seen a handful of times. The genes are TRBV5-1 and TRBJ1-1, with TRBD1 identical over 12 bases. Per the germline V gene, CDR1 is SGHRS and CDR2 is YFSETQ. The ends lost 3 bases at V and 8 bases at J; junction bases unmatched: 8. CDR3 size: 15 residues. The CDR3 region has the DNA TGCGCCAGCAGCTATATCGGGACAGGGGGCACGGAAGCTTTCTTT. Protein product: CASSYIGTGGTEAFF.

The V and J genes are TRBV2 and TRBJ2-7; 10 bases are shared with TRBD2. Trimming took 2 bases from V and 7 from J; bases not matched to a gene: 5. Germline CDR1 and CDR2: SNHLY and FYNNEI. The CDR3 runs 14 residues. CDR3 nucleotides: TGTGCCAGCAGTGAACTAGCGGGGGTAGGTGAGCAGTACTTC. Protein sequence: CASSELAGVGEQYF.

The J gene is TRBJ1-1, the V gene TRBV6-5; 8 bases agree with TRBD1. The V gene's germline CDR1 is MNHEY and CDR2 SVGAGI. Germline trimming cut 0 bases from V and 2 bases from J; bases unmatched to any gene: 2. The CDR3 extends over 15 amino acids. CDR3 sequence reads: CASSYSQGDNTEAFF. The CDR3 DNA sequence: TGTGCCAGCAGTTACTCACAGGGGGATAACACTGAAGCTTTCTTT.

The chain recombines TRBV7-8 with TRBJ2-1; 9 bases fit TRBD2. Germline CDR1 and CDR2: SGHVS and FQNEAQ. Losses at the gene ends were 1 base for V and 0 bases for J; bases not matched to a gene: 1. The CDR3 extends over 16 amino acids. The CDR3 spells CASSLGLADSYNEQFF. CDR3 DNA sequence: TGTGCCAGCAGCTTAGGACTAGCGGACTCCTACAATGAGCAGTTCTTC.

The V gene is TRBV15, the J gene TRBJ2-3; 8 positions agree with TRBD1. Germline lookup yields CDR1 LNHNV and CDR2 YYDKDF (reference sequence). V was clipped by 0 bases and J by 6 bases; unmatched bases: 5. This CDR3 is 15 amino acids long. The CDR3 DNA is TGTGCCACCAGCAGAGAGGACAGGGCGTTGGATACGCAGTATTTT. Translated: CATSREDRALDTQYF.

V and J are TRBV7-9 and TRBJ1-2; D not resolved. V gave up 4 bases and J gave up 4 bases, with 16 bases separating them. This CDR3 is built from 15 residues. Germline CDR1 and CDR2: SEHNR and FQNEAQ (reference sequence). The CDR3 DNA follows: TGTGCCAGCAGCTCCCCCCATGGAGGGAGCTATGGCTACACCTTC. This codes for CASSSPHGGSYGYTF.

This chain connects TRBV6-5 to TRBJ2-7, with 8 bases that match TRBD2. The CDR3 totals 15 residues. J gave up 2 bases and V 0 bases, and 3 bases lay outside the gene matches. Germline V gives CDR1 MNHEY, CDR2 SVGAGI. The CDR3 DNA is TGTGCCAGCAGTTACTCTGGCGGGGGGCCCTACGAGCAGTACTTC. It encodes CASSYSGGGPYEQYF.

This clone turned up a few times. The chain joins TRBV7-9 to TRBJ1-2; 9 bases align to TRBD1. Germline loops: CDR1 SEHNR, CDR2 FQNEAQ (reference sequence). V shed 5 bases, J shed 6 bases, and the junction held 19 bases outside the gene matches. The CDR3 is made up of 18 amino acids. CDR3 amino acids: CASSRLTLYWTGEDGYTF. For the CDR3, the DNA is TGTGCCAGCAGCCGACTTACCTTATACTGGACAGGGGAGGATGGCTACACCTTC.

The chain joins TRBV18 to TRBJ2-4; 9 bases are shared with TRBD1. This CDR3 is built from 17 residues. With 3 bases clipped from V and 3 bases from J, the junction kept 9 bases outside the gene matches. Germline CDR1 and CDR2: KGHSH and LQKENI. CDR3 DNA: TGTGCCAGCTCACCCAGGACAGGGGAGTTGGGCAAAAACATTCAGTACTTC. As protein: CASSPRTGELGKNIQYF.

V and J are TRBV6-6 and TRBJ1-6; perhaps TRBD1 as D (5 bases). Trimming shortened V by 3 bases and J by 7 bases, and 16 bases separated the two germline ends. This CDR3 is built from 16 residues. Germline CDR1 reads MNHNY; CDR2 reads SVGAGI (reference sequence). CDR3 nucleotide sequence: TGTGCCAGCAGTTATTCCGGGGGACGTTCGAATTCACCCCTCCACTTT. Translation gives CASSYSGGRSNSPLHF.

DNA of the CDR3: TGTGCCAGCAGTGAAGCTCCCGGGACAGGGTTTTTTCATTCACCCCTCCACTTT. Translating it yields CASSEAPGTGFFHSPLHF. The chain recombines TRBV6-1 with TRBJ1-6; 9 bases are a match to TRBD1. The CDR3 totals 18 residues. Trimming took 0 bases from V and 8 from J; bases not matched to a gene: 11. Germline V gene sequence: CDR1 MNHNS, CDR2 SASEGT.

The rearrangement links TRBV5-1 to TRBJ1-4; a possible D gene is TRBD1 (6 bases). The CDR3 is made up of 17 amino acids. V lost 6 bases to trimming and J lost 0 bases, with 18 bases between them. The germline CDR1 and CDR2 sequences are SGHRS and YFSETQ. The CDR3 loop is CASTQGGGLTTNEKLFF. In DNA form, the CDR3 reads TGCGCCAGCACCCAAGGCGGGGGCTTAACAACTAATGAAAAACTGTTTTTT.

DNA of the CDR3: TGTGCCAGCAGCCCCACTAGCGGGGGAAACAATGAGCAGTTCTTC. It specifies CASSPTSGGNNEQFF. The chain carries TRBV27 and TRBJ2-1, with 11 bases aligning to TRBD2. Germline V gene lookup returns CDR1 MNHEY and CDR2 SMNVEV (reference sequence). The CDR3 runs 15 residues. Unmatched junction bases numbered 6, after V lost 6 bases and J lost 5 bases.

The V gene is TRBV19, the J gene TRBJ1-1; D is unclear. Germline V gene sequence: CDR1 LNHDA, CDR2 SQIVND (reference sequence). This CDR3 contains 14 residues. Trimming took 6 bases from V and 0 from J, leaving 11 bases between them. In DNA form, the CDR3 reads TGTGCCAGTAGGCGGGTTGGGGTGAACACTGAAGCTTTCTTT. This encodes CASRRVGVNTEAFF.

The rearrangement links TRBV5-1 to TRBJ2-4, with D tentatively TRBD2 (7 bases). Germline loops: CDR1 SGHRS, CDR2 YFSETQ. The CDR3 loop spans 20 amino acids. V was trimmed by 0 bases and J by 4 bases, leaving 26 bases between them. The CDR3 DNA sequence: TGCGCCAGCAGCTTGGGAGGAGCCACCCTTTTGGAGGGGGGGAAAAACATTCAGTACTTC. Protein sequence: CASSLGGATLLEGGKNIQYF.

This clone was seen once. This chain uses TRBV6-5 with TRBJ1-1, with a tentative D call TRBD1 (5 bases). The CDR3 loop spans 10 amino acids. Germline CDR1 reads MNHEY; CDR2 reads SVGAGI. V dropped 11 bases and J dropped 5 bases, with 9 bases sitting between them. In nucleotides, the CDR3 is TGTGCCTCGGGGGGGACTGAAGCTTTCTTT. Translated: CASGGTEAFF.

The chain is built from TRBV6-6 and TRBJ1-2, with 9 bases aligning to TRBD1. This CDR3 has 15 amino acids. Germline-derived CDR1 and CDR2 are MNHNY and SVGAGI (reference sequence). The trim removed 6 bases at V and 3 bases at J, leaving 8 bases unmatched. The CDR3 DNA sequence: TGTGCCAGCAGAAACCGGGACAGGGCGGACTATGGCTACACCTTC. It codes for CASRNRDRADYGYTF.

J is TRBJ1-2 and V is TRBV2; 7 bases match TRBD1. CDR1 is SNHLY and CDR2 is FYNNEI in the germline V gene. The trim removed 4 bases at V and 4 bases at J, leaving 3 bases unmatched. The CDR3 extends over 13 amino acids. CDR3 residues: CASSVEGAYGYTF. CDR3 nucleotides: TGTGCCAGCAGTGTGGAGGGGGCCTATGGCTACACCTTC.

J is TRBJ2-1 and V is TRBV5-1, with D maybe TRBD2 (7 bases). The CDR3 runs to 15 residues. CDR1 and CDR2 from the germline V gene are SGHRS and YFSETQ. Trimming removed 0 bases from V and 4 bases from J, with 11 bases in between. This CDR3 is CASSLGGGPYNEQFF. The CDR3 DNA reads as TGCGCCAGCAGCTTGGGCGGGGGCCCTTACAATGAGCAGTTCTTC.

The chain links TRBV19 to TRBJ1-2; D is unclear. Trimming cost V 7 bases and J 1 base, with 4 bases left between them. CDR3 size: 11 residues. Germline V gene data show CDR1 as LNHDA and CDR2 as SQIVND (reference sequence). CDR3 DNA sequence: TGTGCCAGTACCAATAACTATGGCTACACCTTC. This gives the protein CASTNNYGYTF.

CDR3 in amino acids: CASSIGEGEAEKLFF. The CDR3, as DNA: TGTGCCAGCAGCATAGGGGAAGGGGAGGCGGAAAAACTGTTTTTT. This sequence joins TRBV7-9 and TRBJ1-4, with D possibly TRBD1 on 5 matching bases. From germline, CDR1 is SEHNR and CDR2 FQNEAQ (reference sequence). V was cut by 5 bases and J by 8 bases, with 18 bases left in between. The CDR3 is 15 amino acids.

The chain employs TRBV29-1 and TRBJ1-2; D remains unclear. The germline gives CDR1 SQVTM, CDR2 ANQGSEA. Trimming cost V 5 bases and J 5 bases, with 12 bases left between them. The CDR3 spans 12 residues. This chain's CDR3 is CSVIGEGYGYTF. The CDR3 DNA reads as TGCAGCGTTATTGGGGAGGGTTATGGCTACACCTTC. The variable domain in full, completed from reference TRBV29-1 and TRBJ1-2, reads SAVISQKPSRDICQRGTSLTIQCQVDSQVTMMFWYRQQPGQSLTLIATANQGSEATYESGFVIDKFPISRPNLTFSTLTVSNMSPEDSSIYLCSVIGEGYGYTFGSGTRLTVV.

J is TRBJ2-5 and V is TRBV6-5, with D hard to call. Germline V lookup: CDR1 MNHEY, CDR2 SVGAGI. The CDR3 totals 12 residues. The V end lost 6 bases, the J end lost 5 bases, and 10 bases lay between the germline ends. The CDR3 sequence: CASSRAMETQYF. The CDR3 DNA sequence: TGTGCCAGCAGCCGCGCCATGGAGACCCAGTACTTC.

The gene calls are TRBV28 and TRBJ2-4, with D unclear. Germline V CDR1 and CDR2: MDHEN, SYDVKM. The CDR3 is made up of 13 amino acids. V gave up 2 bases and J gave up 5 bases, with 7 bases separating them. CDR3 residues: CASSLTDQNIQYF. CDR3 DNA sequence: TGTGCCAGCAGTTTAACAGATCAAAACATTCAGTACTTC. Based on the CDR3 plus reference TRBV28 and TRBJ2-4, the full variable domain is DVKVTQSSRYLVKRTGEKVFLECVQDMDHENMFWYRQDPGLGLRLIYFSYDVKMKEKGDIPEGYSVSREKKERFSLILESASTNQTSMYLCASSLTDQNIQYFGAGTRLSVL.

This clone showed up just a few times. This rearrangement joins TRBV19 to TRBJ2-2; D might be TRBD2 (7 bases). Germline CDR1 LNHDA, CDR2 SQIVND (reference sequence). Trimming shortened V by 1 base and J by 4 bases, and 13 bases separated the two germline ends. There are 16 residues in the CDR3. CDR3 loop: CASSIVIGGLTGELFF. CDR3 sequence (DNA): TGTGCCAGTAGTATAGTAATCGGGGGGCTCACCGGGGAGCTGTTTTTT.